This T cell receptor beta chain was sequenced for a study of cytomegalovirus exposure and HLA in healthy donors. Study outcomes and limitations: Presence/absence analyses assumed roughly uniform sequencing depth across donors, which may not hold. Serostatus for CMV was the only available immune exposure information. Owing to their indistinguishability, certain V segments, notably TRBV6-2 and TRBV6-3, were excluded. Some TCR beta chains (roughly 160 of them) were listed as cytomegalovirus-associated.

The PCR had 60 Vbeta and 13 Jbeta primers. Sequencing used immunoSEQ multiplex PCR; TCRdb keeps in-frame clones, though not all of them. The repertoire holds 150,000 to 200,000 clones, with 75% to 85% as singletons. This CDR3 is built from 16 residues. From germline, CDR1 is MNHNS and CDR2 SASEGT. Trimming removed 3 bases from V and 6 bases from J; junction bases left unmatched: 11. Notes on this clone: What it recognizes is unknown.

This TCR came from a man aged 50 to 59 in good health and CMV-seropositive. The gene calls are TRBV6-1 and TRBJ1-2; TRBD1 agrees at 9 bases. Sequencing was done on a sample of PBMCs. The CDR3 loop reads CASSEDGGQGHNGYTF. The CDR3 bases are TGTGCCAGCAGTGAGGACGGTGGACAGGGGCACAATGGCTACACCTTC.